The rows below give T cell receptor beta chains drawn from one sample of a study of T-cell reconstitution after alpha-beta-depleted transplantation in children. TCRdb redid the calling of the PCR reads with MiXCR, one entry per CDR3 protein. The sample holds over 45,000 distinct CDR3 sequences, about 40% seen once. The sequences come from PBMCs, mostly from graft donor cells, collected 360 days after TCRalphabeta/CD19-depleted stem cell transplant. The receptor set was obtained from a male patient between 5 and 17 years old who had a stem cell transplant for acute lymphoblastic leukemia, so the T cells may come from the graft donor. Both conserved end residues are part of each CDR3. Size values are once, few and many counts, or a class for expanded clones, and some rows have none.

CDR3aa: CSATRDRGDNEQFF
len: 14
v_gene: TRBV20-1
j_gene: TRBJ2-1
abundance: NA

CDR3aa: CASSLLDTWGSEQYF
len: 15
v_gene: TRBV7-6
j_gene: TRBJ2-7
abundance: NA

CDR3aa: CASSLRSRQETQYF
len: 14
v_gene: TRBV7-8
j_gene: TRBJ2-5
abundance: NA

CDR3aa: CASSEVQGIAKNIQYF
len: 16
v_gene: TRBV2
j_gene: TRBJ2-4
abundance: NA

CDR3aa: CASSLEGGGYEQYF
len: 14
v_gene: TRBV7-2
j_gene: TRBJ2-7
abundance: NA

CDR3aa: CASRLYGEQFF
len: 11
v_gene: TRBV12-3/TRBV12-4
j_gene: TRBJ2-1
abundance: few

CDR3aa: CASSLAGGGLDTEAFF
len: 16
v_gene: TRBV7-6
j_gene: TRBJ1-1
abundance: NA

CDR3aa: CSATRLDGVLDEQFF
len: 15
v_gene: TRBV20-1
j_gene: TRBJ2-1
abundance: NA

CDR3aa: CASSPGRPGNTIYF
len: 14
v_gene: TRBV6-1
j_gene: TRBJ1-3
abundance: NA

CDR3aa: CASSSLSGSSSYEQYF
len: 16
v_gene: TRBV7-8
j_gene: TRBJ2-7
abundance: NA

CDR3aa: CASSGGQGAGQFF
len: 13
v_gene: TRBV5-1
j_gene: TRBJ2-1
abundance: NA

CDR3aa: CASSPDRGHTEAFF
len: 14
v_gene: TRBV18
j_gene: TRBJ1-1
abundance: NA

CDR3aa: CASSLDSGGGRGYTF
len: 15
v_gene: TRBV5-1
j_gene: TRBJ1-2
abundance: NA

CDR3aa: CASSLYRSELADTQYF
len: 16
v_gene: TRBV7-6
j_gene: TRBJ2-3
abundance: NA

CDR3aa: CASETSGSGGELFF
len: 14
v_gene: TRBV2
j_gene: TRBJ2-2
abundance: few

CDR3aa: CATSVDRPYEQYF
len: 13
v_gene: TRBV15
j_gene: TRBJ2-7
abundance: NA